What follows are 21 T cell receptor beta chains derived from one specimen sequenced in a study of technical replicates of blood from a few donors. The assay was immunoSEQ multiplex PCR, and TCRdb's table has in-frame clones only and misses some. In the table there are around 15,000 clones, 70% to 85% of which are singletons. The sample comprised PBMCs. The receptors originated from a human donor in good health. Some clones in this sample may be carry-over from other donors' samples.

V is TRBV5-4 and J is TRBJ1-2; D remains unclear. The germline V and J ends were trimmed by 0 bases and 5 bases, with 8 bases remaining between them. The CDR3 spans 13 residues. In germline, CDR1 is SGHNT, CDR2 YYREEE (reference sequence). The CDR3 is CASSLETGYGYTF. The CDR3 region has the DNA TGTGCCAGCAGCTTGGAAACGGGGTATGGCTACACCTTC.

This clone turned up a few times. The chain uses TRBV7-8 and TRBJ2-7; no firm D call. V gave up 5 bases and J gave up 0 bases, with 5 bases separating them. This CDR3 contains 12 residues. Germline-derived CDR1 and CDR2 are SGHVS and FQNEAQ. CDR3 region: CASSLNSYEQYF. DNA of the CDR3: TGTGCCAGCAGCCTAAACTCCTACGAGCAGTACTTC.

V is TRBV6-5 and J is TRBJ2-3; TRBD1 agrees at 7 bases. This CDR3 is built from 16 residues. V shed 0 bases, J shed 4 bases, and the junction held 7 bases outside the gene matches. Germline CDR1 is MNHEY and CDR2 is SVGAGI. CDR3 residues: CASSYSNQGVADTQYF. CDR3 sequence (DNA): TGTGCCAGCAGTTACTCGAATCAGGGGGTGGCAGATACGCAGTATTTT.

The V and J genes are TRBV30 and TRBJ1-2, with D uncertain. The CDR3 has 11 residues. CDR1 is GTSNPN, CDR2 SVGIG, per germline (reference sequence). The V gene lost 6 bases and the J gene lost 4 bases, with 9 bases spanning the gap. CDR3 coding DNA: TGTGCCTGCGATCCCGGCTATGGCTACACCTTC. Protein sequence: CACDPGYGYTF.

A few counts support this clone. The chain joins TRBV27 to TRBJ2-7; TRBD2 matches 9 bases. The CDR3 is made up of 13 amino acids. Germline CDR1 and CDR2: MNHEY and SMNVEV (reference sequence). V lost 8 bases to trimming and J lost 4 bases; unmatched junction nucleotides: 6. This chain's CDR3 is CASRLADTYEQYF. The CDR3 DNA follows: TGTGCCAGCCGACTAGCGGATACATACGAGCAGTACTTC.

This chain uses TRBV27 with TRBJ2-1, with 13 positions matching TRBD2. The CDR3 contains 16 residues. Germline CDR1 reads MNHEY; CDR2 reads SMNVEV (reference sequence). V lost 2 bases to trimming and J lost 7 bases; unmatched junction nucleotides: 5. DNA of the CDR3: TGTGCCAGCAGTTTACTCGGACTAGCGGGAGTGAATGAGCAGTTCTTC. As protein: CASSLLGLAGVNEQFF.

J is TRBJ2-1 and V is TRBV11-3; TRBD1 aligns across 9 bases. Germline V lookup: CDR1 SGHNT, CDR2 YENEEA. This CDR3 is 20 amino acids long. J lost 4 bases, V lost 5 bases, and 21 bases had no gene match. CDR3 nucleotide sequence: TGTGCCAGCAGCGCTGAAACGGGACAGGGCTCTATTGGTGCGTACAATGAGCAGTTCTTC. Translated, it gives CASSAETGQGSIGAYNEQFF.

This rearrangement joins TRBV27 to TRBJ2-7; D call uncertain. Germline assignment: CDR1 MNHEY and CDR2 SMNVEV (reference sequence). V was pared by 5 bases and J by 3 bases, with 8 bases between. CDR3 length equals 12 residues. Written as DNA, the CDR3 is TGTGCCAGCAGTCCAGGATACTACGAGCAGTACTTC. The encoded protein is CASSPGYYEQYF.

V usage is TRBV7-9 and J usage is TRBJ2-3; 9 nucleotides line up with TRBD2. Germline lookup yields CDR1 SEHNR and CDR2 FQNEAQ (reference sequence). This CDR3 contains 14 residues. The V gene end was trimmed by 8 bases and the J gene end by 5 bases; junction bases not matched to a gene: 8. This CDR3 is CASLAGRVLDTQYF. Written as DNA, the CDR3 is TGTGCCAGCCTAGCGGGACGGGTTCTAGATACGCAGTATTTT.

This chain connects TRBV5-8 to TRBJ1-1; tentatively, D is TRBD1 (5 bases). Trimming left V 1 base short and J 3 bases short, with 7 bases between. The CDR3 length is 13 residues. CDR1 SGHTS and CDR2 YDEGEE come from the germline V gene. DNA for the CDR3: TGTGCCAGCAGCTTGTCAGGGTACACTGAAGCTTTCTTT. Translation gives CASSLSGYTEAFF.

The CDR3 protein is CASSVSGRGANVLTF. The CDR3 DNA reads as TGTGCCAGCAGCGTTAGCGGGAGAGGGGCCAACGTCCTGACTTTC. The chain uses TRBV9 and TRBJ2-6; 9 bases line up with TRBD2. V shed 2 bases and J 4 bases; nucleotides not matched to a gene: 1. The germline V gene encodes CDR1 SGDLS and CDR2 YYNGEE. The CDR3 loop spans 15 amino acids.

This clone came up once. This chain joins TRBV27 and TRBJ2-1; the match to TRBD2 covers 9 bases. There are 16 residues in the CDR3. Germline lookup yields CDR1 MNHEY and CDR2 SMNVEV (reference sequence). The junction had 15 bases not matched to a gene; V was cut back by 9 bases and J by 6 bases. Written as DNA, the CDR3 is TGTGCCAGTATACAGAGCGGGCTAGCGGGACGCAATGAGCAGTTCTTC. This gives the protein CASIQSGLAGRNEQFF.

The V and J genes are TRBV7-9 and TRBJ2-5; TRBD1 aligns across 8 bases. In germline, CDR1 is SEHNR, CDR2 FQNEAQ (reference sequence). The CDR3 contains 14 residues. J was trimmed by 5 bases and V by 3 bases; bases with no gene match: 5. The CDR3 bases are TGTGCCAGCAGCTTTCCAGGGGGCAGTGAGACCCAGTACTTC. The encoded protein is CASSFPGGSETQYF. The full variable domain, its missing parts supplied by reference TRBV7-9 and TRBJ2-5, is DTGVSQNPRHKITKRGQNVTFRCDPISEHNRLYWYRQTLGQGPEFLTYFQNEAQLEKSRLLSDRFSAERPKGSFSTLEIQRTEQGDSAMYLCASSFPGGSETQYFGPGTRLLVL.

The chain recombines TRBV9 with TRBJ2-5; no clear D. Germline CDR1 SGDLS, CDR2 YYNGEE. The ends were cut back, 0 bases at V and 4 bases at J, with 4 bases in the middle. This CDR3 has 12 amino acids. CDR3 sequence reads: CASSVGAETQYF. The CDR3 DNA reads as TGTGCCAGCAGCGTAGGAGCAGAGACCCAGTACTTC.

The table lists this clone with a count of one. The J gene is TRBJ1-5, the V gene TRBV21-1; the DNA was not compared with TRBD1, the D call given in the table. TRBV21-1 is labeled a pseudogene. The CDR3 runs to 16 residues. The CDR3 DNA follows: TGTGCCAGCAGCAAACCCCCGGACAGGGTAGAGCAGCCCCAGCATTTT. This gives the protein CASSKPPDRVEQPQHF.

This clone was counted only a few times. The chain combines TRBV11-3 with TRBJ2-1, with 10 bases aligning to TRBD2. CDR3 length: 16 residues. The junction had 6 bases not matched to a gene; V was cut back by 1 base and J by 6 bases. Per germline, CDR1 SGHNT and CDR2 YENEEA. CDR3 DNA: TGTGCCAGCAGCTTAGGGACTAGCGGTATATTCAATGAGCAGTTCTTC. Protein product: CASSLGTSGIFNEQFF. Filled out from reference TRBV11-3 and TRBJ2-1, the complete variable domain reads EAGVVQSPRYKIIEKKQPVAFWCNPISGHNTLYWYLQNLGQGPELLIRYENEEAVDDSQLPKDRFSAERLKGVDSTLKIQPAELGDSAVYLCASSLGTSGIFNEQFFGPGTRLTVL.

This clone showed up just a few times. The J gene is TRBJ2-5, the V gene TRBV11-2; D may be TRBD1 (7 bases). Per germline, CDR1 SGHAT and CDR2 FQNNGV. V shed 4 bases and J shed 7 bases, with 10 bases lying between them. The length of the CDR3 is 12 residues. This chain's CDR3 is CASSWQGGTQYF. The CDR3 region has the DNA TGTGCCAGCAGCTGGCAGGGGGGGACCCAGTACTTC.

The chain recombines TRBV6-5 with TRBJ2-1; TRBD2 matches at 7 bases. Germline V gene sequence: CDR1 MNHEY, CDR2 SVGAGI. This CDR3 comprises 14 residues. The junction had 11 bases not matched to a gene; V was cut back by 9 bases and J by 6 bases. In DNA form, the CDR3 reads TGTGCCAGTGGGAGGGGAATTGTTGGCAATGAGCAGTTCTTC. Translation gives CASGRGIVGNEQFF.

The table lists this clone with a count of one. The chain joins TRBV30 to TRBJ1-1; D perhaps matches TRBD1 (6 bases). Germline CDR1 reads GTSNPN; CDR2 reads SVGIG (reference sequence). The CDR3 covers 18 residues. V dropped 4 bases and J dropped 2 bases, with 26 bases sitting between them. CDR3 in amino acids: CAWMAFFPGTLSNTEAFF. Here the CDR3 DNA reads TGTGCCTGGATGGCCTTTTTTCCCGGGACACTTAGTAACACTGAAGCTTTCTTT.

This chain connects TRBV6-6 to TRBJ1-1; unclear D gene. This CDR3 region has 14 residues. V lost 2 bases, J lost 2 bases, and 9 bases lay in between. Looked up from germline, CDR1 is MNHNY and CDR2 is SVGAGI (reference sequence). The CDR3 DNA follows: TGTGCCAGCAGTTACGGGCAGGCAAACACTGAAGCTTTCTTT. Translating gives CASSYGQANTEAFF.

In DNA form, the CDR3 reads TGTGCCAGCAGTTCGGGACAGGGCAACACCGGGGAGCTGTTTTTT. It translates to CASSSGQGNTGELFF. The chain joins TRBV27 to TRBJ2-2; 9 positions agree with TRBD1. V shed 4 bases and J 2 bases; nucleotides not matched to a gene: 2. The CDR3 extends over 15 amino acids. CDR1 is MNHEY, CDR2 SMNVEV, per germline (reference sequence).